Shown below are 32 T cell receptor beta chains from a single sample sequenced in a study of cytomegalovirus exposure and HLA in healthy donors (TCRdb year 2017). The library was prepared using the immunoSEQ multiplex PCR assay. For the multiplex PCR, a mixture combining 60 forward primers for TCR Vbeta segments and 13 reverse primers for TCR Jbeta segments was used. The table was pulled from immuneACCESS by TCRdb, which kept in-frame rearrangements only. Such tables lose some clones; where checked, under half of the loss comes from unresolved V genes, and the rest has no known cause. This sample has about 200,000 clones in its table, and approximately 81% of those were observed once. About 3.1% of the sample comes from the top ten. Material: PBMCs. All receptors come from a man aged 25-45 years in good health and CMV-seronegative.

This clone was counted once. The chain couples TRBV6-1 to TRBJ1-4, with TRBD1 as a possible D gene (5 bases). The germline V gene has CDR1 MNHNS and CDR2 SASEGT. The CDR3 is made up of 14 amino acids. Trimming removed 8 bases at V and 5 bases at J, with 15 bases between. As DNA, the CDR3 is TGTGCCAGCCAGGGTCTGCAGGCGAATGAAAAACTGTTTTTT. This gives the protein CASQGLQANEKLFF.

The chain recombines TRBV6-4 with TRBJ2-5; D remains ambiguous. V was pared by 2 bases and J by 4 bases, with 5 bases between. The germline gives CDR1 MRHNA, CDR2 SNTAGT. CDR3 length equals 12 residues. This CDR3 reads CASSDVGETQYF. CDR3 DNA sequence: TGTGCCAGCAGTGACGTCGGAGAGACCCAGTACTTC.

The chain combines TRBV28 with TRBJ1-1; D gene uncertain. Trimming pared 5 bases from V and 5 bases from J, leaving 18 bases between. Germline loops: CDR1 MDHEN, CDR2 SYDVKM. There are 15 residues in the CDR3. For the CDR3, the DNA is TGTGCCAGCAGTCCACCCGAGGAGCTAAGGACTGAAGCTTTCTTT. Translated, it gives CASSPPEELRTEAFF.

The rearrangement joins TRBV7-6 to TRBJ2-1; 8 bases align to TRBD2. The V and J ends lost 1 base and 5 bases, in that order; junction bases with no gene match: 7. The CDR3 has 16 residues. Germline V gene sequence: CDR1 SGHVS, CDR2 FNYEAQ. The CDR3 nucleotides read TGTGCCAGCAGCTTAGAGGCGGCGGGGGGAAACAATGAGCAGTTCTTC. Its translation: CASSLEAAGGNNEQFF.

This clone was seen a single time. The V and J genes are TRBV18 and TRBJ1-1; D is perhaps TRBD1 (5 bases). CDR1 is KGHSH, CDR2 LQKENI, per germline. V lost 7 bases to trimming and J lost 0 bases, with 9 bases between them. CDR3 length: 13 amino acids. The CDR3 DNA sequence: TGTGCCAGCTGCCCGACAGTGAACACTGAAGCTTTCTTT. It specifies CASCPTVNTEAFF.

This chain joins TRBV5-4 and TRBJ2-7, with TRBD2 matching 7 bases. The germline gives CDR1 SGHNT, CDR2 YYREEE (reference sequence). V shed 5 bases, J shed 6 bases, and the junction held 8 bases outside the gene matches. The CDR3 has 13 residues. CDR3 protein: CASRGRVGGEQYF. The CDR3 region has the DNA TGTGCCAGCAGGGGGAGGGTCGGGGGCGAGCAGTACTTC.

J is TRBJ2-7 and V is TRBV7-6; 7 bases map to TRBD1. Per the germline V gene, CDR1 is SGHVS and CDR2 is FNYEAQ. V was clipped by 5 bases and J by 0 bases; unmatched bases: 10. CDR3 length: 16 residues. The CDR3: CASSLRQGGSSYEQYF. The CDR3 DNA reads TGTGCCAGCAGCCTTCGACAGGGCGGAAGCTCCTACGAGCAGTACTTC.

The chain carries TRBV7-2 and TRBJ2-1, with D unresolved. The germline V gene has CDR1 SGHTA and CDR2 FQGNSA. With 1 base removed from V and 10 bases from J, the gap between germline ends came to 11 bases. This CDR3 region has 13 residues. CDR3 in amino acids: CASSLVYWREQFF. CDR3 sequence (DNA): TGTGCCAGCAGCTTAGTATATTGGCGGGAGCAGTTCTTC.

The chain employs TRBV9 and TRBJ2-5, with 10 positions matching TRBD2. This CDR3 spans 16 amino acids. The trim removed 4 bases at V and 5 bases at J, leaving 11 bases unmatched. Germline V gene lookup returns CDR1 SGDLS and CDR2 YYNGEE. The chain's CDR3 is CASSLQSGGVLETQYF. Here the CDR3 DNA reads TGTGCCAGCAGCTTACAAAGCGGGGGGGTTCTTGAGACCCAGTACTTC.

The chain has TRBV7-3 and TRBJ1-1; D remains unclear. Germline CDR1 is SGHTA and CDR2 is FQGTGA. The CDR3 covers 15 residues. Deletions cut 0 bases from V and 4 bases from J, with 12 bases between. The CDR3 coding sequence is TGTGCCAGCAGCTTAACGGGTGCGGGCCTCACTGAAGCTTTCTTT. Its translation is CASSLTGAGLTEAFF.

The chain is built from TRBV18 and TRBJ2-2; a weak D match, TRBD1 (5 bases). V was clipped by 5 bases and J by 5 bases, with 9 bases between them. The CDR3 extends over 13 amino acids. CDR1 is KGHSH and CDR2 is LQKENI in the germline V gene. The CDR3 is CASSATVTGELFF. The CDR3 DNA is TGTGCCAGCTCAGCGACAGTTACCGGGGAGCTGTTTTTT.

The J gene is TRBJ2-1, the V gene TRBV19, with 7 nucleotides matching TRBD1. This CDR3 has 14 amino acids. With 5 bases clipped from V and 8 bases from J, the junction kept 9 bases outside the gene matches. Germline assignment: CDR1 LNHDA and CDR2 SQIVND (reference sequence). CDR3 bases: TGTGCCAGTAGTCGAGGACAGGATTCCTATGAGCAGTTCTTC. As protein: CASSRGQDSYEQFF.

This clone was seen only a few times. This chain uses TRBV29-1 with TRBJ2-1; no firm D call. There are 14 residues in the CDR3. Germline CDR1 is SQVTM and CDR2 is ANQGSEA. The ends were cut back, 4 bases at V and 3 bases at J, with 13 bases in the middle. The DNA for the CDR3 is TGCAGCGTTGTGGGCAGTCCCATCTACAATGAGCAGTTCTTC. Protein: CSVVGSPIYNEQFF.

This sequence joins TRBV27 and TRBJ2-1; 7 bases map to TRBD2. The CDR3 is made up of 14 amino acids. J lost 7 bases, V lost 6 bases, and 9 bases had no gene match. The germline gives CDR1 MNHEY, CDR2 SMNVEV (reference sequence). In nucleotides, the CDR3 is TGTGCCAGCAGATCGGGGACTATGAGGAATGAGCAGTTCTTC. Residues: CASRSGTMRNEQFF.

The V call is TRBV12-5, the J call TRBJ2-1; 11 bases align to TRBD2. This CDR3 is 14 amino acids long. Germline lookup yields CDR1 LGHNT and CDR2 FRNRAP. J was trimmed by 4 bases and V by 7 bases; bases with no gene match: 3. DNA of the CDR3: TGTGCTAGTGATAGCGGGGGGGCGTACAATGAGCAGTTCTTC. This encodes CASDSGGAYNEQFF.

The rearrangement links TRBV6-5 to TRBJ2-7; TRBD1 matches at 7 bases. The length of the CDR3 is 14 residues. The germline gives CDR1 MNHEY, CDR2 SVGAGI. Trimming at V came to 2 bases and at J to 3 bases, leaving 4 bases not matched to a gene. The CDR3 loop reads CASSYVGQNYEQYF. CDR3 nucleotide sequence: TGTGCCAGCAGTTACGTGGGACAGAACTACGAGCAGTACTTC.

The rearrangement joins TRBV7-8 to TRBJ1-1; 10 nucleotides line up with TRBD1. Germline loops: CDR1 SGHVS, CDR2 FQNEAQ. V was pared by 4 bases and J by 3 bases, with 11 bases of the junction left unmatched. The CDR3 spans 17 residues. The CDR3 sequence: CASSSLRQGARDTEAFF. The CDR3 DNA reads as TGTGCCAGCAGCTCCCTTAGACAGGGGGCAAGGGACACTGAAGCTTTCTTT.

This clone has more than one count but fewer than ten. The J gene is TRBJ2-1, the V gene TRBV7-3, with TRBD2 matching 8 bases. The CDR3 runs 17 residues. Germline trimming cut 1 base from V and 0 bases from J; bases unmatched to any gene: 5. The germline V gene has CDR1 SGHTA and CDR2 FQGTGA. CDR3 region: CASSLNGGVSSYNEQFF. The CDR3 bases are TGTGCCAGCAGCTTAAACGGGGGGGTGAGCTCCTACAATGAGCAGTTCTTC.

V gene TRBV9 combines with J gene TRBJ1-1, with D possibly TRBD1 on 6 matching bases. Looked up from germline, CDR1 is SGDLS and CDR2 is YYNGEE. The germline V and J ends were trimmed by 3 bases and 2 bases, with 11 bases remaining between them. The CDR3 runs to 14 residues. CDR3 protein: CASSAGQSNTEAFF. The CDR3 coding sequence is TGTGCCAGCAGCGCCGGACAGAGTAACACTGAAGCTTTCTTT.

This clone was seen only once. The gene calls are TRBV9 and TRBJ1-1; no reliable D call. Per the germline V gene, CDR1 is SGDLS and CDR2 is YYNGEE. The CDR3 is 12 amino acids. V lost 0 bases and J 4 bases, leaving 4 bases between the germline ends. This CDR3 is CASSVDGTEAFF. CDR3 coding DNA: TGTGCCAGCAGCGTAGACGGCACTGAAGCTTTCTTT.

The V and J genes are TRBV7-2 and TRBJ2-1; D call uncertain. Germline CDR1 and CDR2: SGHTA and FQGNSA. The V end lost 5 bases, the J end lost 1 base, and 3 bases lay between the germline ends. This CDR3 contains 12 residues. In DNA form, the CDR3 reads TGTGCCAGCAGCCAATCCTACAATGAGCAGTTCTTC. As protein: CASSQSYNEQFF.

This sequence joins TRBV28 and TRBJ2-7, with no clear D. The CDR3 consists of 13 residues. V shed 3 bases and J shed 5 bases, with 11 bases lying between them. Germline assignment: CDR1 MDHEN and CDR2 SYDVKM. The CDR3 protein is CASSFQVFDEQYF. CDR3 bases: TGTGCCAGCAGTTTCCAGGTTTTCGACGAGCAGTACTTC.

The chain has TRBV5-6 and TRBJ2-5, with 7 positions matching TRBD2. CDR3 length equals 14 residues. Germline trimming cut 1 base from V and 5 bases from J; bases unmatched to any gene: 5. Germline V gene data show CDR1 as SGHDT and CDR2 as YYEEEE. The CDR3 nucleotides are TGTGCCAGCAGCTTGAATGTGGGGGGGGAGACCCAGTACTTC. The encoded protein is CASSLNVGGETQYF.

J is TRBJ2-7 and V is TRBV15; 10 nucleotides match TRBD2. The CDR3 is made up of 17 amino acids. Germline V gene data show CDR1 as LNHNV and CDR2 as YYDKDF (reference sequence). The V segment lost 0 bases and the J segment 1 base; nucleotides outside the gene matches: 6. The CDR3 coding sequence is TGTGCCACCAGCAGAGACTCGGGACTAGCGCGTTCCTACGAGCAGTACTTC. It specifies CATSRDSGLARSYEQYF. Full variable domain (rest looked up from reference TRBV15 and TRBJ2-7): DAMVIQNPRYQVTQFGKPVTLSCSQTLNHNVMYWYQQKSSQAPKLLFHYYDKDFNNEADTPDNFQSRRPNTSFCFLDIRSPGLGDTAMYLCATSRDSGLARSYEQYFGPGTRLTVT.

V usage is TRBV28 and J usage is TRBJ1-2; the match to TRBD1 covers 10 bases. Germline V lookup: CDR1 MDHEN, CDR2 SYDVKM. V shed 1 base, J shed 7 bases, and the junction held 3 bases outside the gene matches. CDR3 size: 14 residues. CDR3 amino acids: CASSLSGTGVGYTF. Written as DNA, the CDR3 is TGTGCCAGCAGTTTATCCGGGACAGGGGTTGGCTACACCTTC.

V is TRBV6-5 and J is TRBJ2-5; TRBD1 might be the D (5 bases). Germline V CDR1 and CDR2: MNHEY, SVGAGI. The CDR3 runs 14 residues. V lost 2 bases and J lost 3, with 10 bases in between. CDR3 residues: CASSYLDRKETQYF. The CDR3 nucleotides are TGTGCCAGCAGTTACCTTGACAGAAAAGAGACCCAGTACTTC.

The rearrangement links TRBV7-9 to TRBJ1-2, with 7 bases that match TRBD1. The CDR3 covers 16 residues. With V trimmed by 3 bases and J by 3 bases, 10 bases remained unmatched. The V gene's germline CDR1 is SEHNR and CDR2 FQNEAQ (reference sequence). CDR3 bases: TGTGCCAGCAGCTTGGTGACAGGGATGTTAGACTATGGCTACACCTTC. This translates into CASSLVTGMLDYGYTF.

The chain couples TRBV11-2 to TRBJ2-2; 8 bases are shared with TRBD1. This CDR3 has 17 residues. The germline CDR1 and CDR2 sequences are SGHAT and FQNNGV. J was trimmed by 0 bases and V by 3 bases; bases with no gene match: 6. Here the CDR3 DNA reads TGTGCCAGCAGCTTCTTTGGACAGGGCGCGAACACCGGGGAGCTGTTTTTT. Residues: CASSFFGQGANTGELFF.

V gene TRBV7-6 combines with J gene TRBJ2-3; D is ambiguous. Trimming took off 4 bases at V and 4 bases at J, with 24 bases between the two ends. CDR1 and CDR2 from the germline V gene are SGHVS and FNYEAQ. The CDR3 spans 18 residues. The CDR3: CASSSNPRLARKPDTQYF. The DNA for the CDR3 is TGTGCCAGCAGCTCCAACCCCAGACTCGCTCGAAAGCCAGATACGCAGTATTTT.

The V and J genes are TRBV14 and TRBJ1-2, with a tentative D call TRBD1 (5 bases). Germline values: CDR1 SGHDN, CDR2 FVKESK. Trimming removed 6 bases from V and 3 bases from J, with 20 bases in between. The CDR3 is made up of 16 amino acids. The CDR3 coding sequence is TGTGCCAGCAGTCGCAGATTCAGGGTATTTGACTATGGCTACACCTTC. Protein sequence: CASSRRFRVFDYGYTF.

The chain uses TRBV4-2 and TRBJ1-3, with 8 bases matching TRBD1. Trimming cost V 0 bases and J 0 bases; bases outside gene matches: 7. This CDR3 contains 18 residues. From germline, CDR1 is LGHNA and CDR2 YNFKEQ. CDR3 residues: CASSQDGQGKLSGNTIYF. The DNA for the CDR3 is TGTGCCAGCAGCCAAGATGGACAGGGCAAGCTCTCTGGAAACACCATATATTTT.

The chain recombines TRBV7-9 with TRBJ2-7; D perhaps matches TRBD1 (6 bases). Per the germline V gene, CDR1 is SEHNR and CDR2 is FQNEAQ (reference sequence). V lost 5 bases, J lost 2 bases, and 13 bases lay in between. The CDR3 has 14 amino acids. The CDR3 region is CASSPLGGPYEQYF. In DNA form, the CDR3 reads TGTGCCAGCAGCCCCCTTGGGGGCCCCTACGAGCAGTACTTC.